Listed here are 5 T cell receptor beta chains from one sample, sequenced in a study of control samples from healthy donors and cancer patients. TCRdb keeps only in-frame clones here, not all; method: immunoSEQ multiplex PCR. This sample has around 76,000 clones, with roughly nine tenths found just once. Sequenced material: PBMCs. Receptors were obtained from a woman aged 50 to 60 with colorectal cancer.

The genes are TRBV15 and TRBJ2-1, with D perhaps TRBD1 (5 bases). Looked up from germline, CDR1 is LNHNV and CDR2 is YYDKDF (reference sequence). The V end lost 1 base, the J end lost 3 bases, and 7 bases lay between the germline ends. The CDR3 runs to 14 residues. This CDR3 is CATSRAGFYNEQFF. CDR3 coding DNA: TGTGCCACCAGCAGAGCAGGGTTCTACAATGAGCAGTTCTTC.

The chain links TRBV25-1 to TRBJ2-2; D gene unclear. The length of the CDR3 is 16 residues. The germline V gene has CDR1 MGHDK and CDR2 SYGVNS. Trimming took 1 base from V and 0 from J, leaving 9 bases between them. The CDR3: CASSEWVSANTGELFF. The CDR3 DNA is TGTGCCAGCAGTGAATGGGTTTCCGCGAACACCGGGGAGCTGTTTTTT. Using reference TRBV25-1 and TRBJ2-2 for the parts outside the CDR3, the full variable domain is EADIYQTPRYLVIGTGKKITLECSQTMGHDKMYWYQQDPGMELHLIHYSYGVNSTEKGDLSSESTVSRIRTEHFPLTLESARPSHTSQYLCASSEWVSANTGELFFGEGSRLTVL.

The J gene is TRBJ2-6, the V gene TRBV4-1; no clear D. Germline values: CDR1 MGHRA, CDR2 YSYEKL. There are 15 residues in the CDR3. V lost 3 bases and J 2 bases, leaving 8 bases between the germline ends. The CDR3 sequence: CASSQGVPGANVLTF. Written as DNA, the CDR3 is TGCGCCAGCAGCCAGGGCGTTCCTGGGGCCAACGTCCTGACTTTC.

The chain couples TRBV12-3 or TRBV12-4 to TRBJ2-1; no firm D call. Trimming took off 2 bases at V and 4 bases at J, with 3 bases between the two ends. This CDR3 is built from 12 residues. The CDR3 region is CASSLLYNEQFF. The CDR3, as DNA: TGTGCCAGCAGTTTATTGTACAATGAGCAGTTCTTC.

The J gene is TRBJ1-5, the V gene TRBV6-7; 7 nucleotides line up with TRBD1. TRBV6-7 is designated an ORF whose function remains uncertain. J gave up 5 bases and V 2 bases, and 12 bases lay outside the gene matches. The CDR3 is 17 amino acids. CDR3 DNA sequence: TGTGCCAGCAGTTACCTCACCCGACAGGGTGAGTATCAGCCCCAGCATTTT. It yields the protein CASSYLTRQGEYQPQHF.